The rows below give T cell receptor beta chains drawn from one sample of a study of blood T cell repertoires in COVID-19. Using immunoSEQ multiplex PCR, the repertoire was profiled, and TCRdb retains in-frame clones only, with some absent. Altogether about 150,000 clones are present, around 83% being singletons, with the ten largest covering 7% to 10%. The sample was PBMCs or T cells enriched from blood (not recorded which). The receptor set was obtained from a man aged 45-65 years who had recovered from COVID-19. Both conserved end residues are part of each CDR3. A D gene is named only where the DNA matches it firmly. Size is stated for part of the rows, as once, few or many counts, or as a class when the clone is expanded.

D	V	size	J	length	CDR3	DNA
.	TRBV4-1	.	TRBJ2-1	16	CASSQSDSISYNEQFF	TGCGCCAGCAGCCAATCGGACTCAATCTCCTACAATGAGCAGTTCTTC
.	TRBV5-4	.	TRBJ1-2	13	CASSLRGNYGYTF	TGTGCCAGCAGCTTGAGGGGGAACTATGGCTACACCTTC
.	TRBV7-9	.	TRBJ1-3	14	CASSLGEFGNTIYF	TGTGCCAGCAGCTTAGGAGAATTCGGAAACACCATATATTTT
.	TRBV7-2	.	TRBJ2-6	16	CASSLPTGYGANVLTF	TGTGCCAGCAGCTTACCAACAGGGTATGGGGCCAACGTCCTGACTTTC
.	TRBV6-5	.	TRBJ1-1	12	CASNRYRTEAFF	TGTGCCAGCAACAGATATCGAACTGAAGCTTTCTTT
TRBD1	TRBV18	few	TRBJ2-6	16	CASSPTTGPGANVLTF	TGTGCCAGCTCACCGACGACAGGGCCCGGGGCCAACGTCCTGACTTTC
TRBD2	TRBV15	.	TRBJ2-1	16	CATSRGAAGGQNEQFF	TGTGCCACCAGCAGAGGGGCTGCGGGGGGGCAAAATGAGCAGTTCTTC
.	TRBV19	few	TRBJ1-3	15	CASSNPTASGNTIYF	TGTGCCAGTAGTAACCCGACAGCGTCTGGAAACACCATATATTTT
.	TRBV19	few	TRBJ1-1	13	CASSIGENTEAFF	TGTGCCAGTAGTATAGGAGAAAACACTGAAGCTTTCTTT
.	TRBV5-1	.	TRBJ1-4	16	CASSLGSGSGNEKLFF	TGCGCCAGCAGCTTGGGTTCGGGGTCTGGTAATGAAAAACTGTTTTTT
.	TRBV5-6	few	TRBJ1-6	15	CASSPRDNHISPLHF	TGTGCCAGCAGCCCGAGGGACAACCACATTTCACCCCTCCACTTT
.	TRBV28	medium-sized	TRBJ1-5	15	CASSLIELGGAPQHF	TGTGCCAGCAGTTTGATAGAACTTGGAGGGGCGCCCCAGCATTTT
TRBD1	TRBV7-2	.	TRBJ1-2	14	CASSFAGTGYGYTF	TGTGCCAGCAGCTTCGCCGGGACAGGCTATGGCTACACCTTC
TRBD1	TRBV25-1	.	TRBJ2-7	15	CASSEYGRGYDEQYF	TGTGCCAGCAGTGAATACGGCAGGGGGTATGACGAGCAGTACTTC
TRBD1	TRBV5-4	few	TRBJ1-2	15	CASKRTGGVIYGYTF	TGTGCCAGCAAGCGGACAGGGGGCGTTATATATGGCTACACCTTC
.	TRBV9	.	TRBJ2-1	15	CASSGSGDSYNEQFF	TGTGCCAGCAGCGGATCAGGGGACTCCTACAATGAGCAGTTCTTC
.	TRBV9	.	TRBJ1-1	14	CASSVGRVGTEAFF	TGTGCCAGCAGCGTAGGGAGGGTAGGCACTGAAGCTTTCTTT
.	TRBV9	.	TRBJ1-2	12	CASSTTAEGYTF	TGTGCCAGCAGCACGACGGCGGAAGGCTACACCTTC
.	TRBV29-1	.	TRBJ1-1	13	CSVVRQGNTEAFF	TGCAGCGTTGTGCGGCAGGGCAACACTGAAGCTTTCTTT
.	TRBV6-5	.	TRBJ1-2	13	CASSLDSNYGYTF	TGTGCCAGCAGTCTTGACAGTAACTATGGCTACACCTTC
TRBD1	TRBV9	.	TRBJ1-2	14	CASSQGDSNYGYTF	TGTGCCAGCAGCCAAGGGGACAGTAACTATGGCTACACCTTC
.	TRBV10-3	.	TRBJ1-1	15	CAISMGGTSNTEAFF	TGTGCCATCTCCATGGGAGGGACATCTAACACTGAAGCTTTCTTT
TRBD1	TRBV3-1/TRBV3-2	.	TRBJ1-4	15	CASSQFGDRLIKLFF	TGTGCCAGCAGCCAATTCGGGGACAGGCTTATAAAACTGTTTTTT